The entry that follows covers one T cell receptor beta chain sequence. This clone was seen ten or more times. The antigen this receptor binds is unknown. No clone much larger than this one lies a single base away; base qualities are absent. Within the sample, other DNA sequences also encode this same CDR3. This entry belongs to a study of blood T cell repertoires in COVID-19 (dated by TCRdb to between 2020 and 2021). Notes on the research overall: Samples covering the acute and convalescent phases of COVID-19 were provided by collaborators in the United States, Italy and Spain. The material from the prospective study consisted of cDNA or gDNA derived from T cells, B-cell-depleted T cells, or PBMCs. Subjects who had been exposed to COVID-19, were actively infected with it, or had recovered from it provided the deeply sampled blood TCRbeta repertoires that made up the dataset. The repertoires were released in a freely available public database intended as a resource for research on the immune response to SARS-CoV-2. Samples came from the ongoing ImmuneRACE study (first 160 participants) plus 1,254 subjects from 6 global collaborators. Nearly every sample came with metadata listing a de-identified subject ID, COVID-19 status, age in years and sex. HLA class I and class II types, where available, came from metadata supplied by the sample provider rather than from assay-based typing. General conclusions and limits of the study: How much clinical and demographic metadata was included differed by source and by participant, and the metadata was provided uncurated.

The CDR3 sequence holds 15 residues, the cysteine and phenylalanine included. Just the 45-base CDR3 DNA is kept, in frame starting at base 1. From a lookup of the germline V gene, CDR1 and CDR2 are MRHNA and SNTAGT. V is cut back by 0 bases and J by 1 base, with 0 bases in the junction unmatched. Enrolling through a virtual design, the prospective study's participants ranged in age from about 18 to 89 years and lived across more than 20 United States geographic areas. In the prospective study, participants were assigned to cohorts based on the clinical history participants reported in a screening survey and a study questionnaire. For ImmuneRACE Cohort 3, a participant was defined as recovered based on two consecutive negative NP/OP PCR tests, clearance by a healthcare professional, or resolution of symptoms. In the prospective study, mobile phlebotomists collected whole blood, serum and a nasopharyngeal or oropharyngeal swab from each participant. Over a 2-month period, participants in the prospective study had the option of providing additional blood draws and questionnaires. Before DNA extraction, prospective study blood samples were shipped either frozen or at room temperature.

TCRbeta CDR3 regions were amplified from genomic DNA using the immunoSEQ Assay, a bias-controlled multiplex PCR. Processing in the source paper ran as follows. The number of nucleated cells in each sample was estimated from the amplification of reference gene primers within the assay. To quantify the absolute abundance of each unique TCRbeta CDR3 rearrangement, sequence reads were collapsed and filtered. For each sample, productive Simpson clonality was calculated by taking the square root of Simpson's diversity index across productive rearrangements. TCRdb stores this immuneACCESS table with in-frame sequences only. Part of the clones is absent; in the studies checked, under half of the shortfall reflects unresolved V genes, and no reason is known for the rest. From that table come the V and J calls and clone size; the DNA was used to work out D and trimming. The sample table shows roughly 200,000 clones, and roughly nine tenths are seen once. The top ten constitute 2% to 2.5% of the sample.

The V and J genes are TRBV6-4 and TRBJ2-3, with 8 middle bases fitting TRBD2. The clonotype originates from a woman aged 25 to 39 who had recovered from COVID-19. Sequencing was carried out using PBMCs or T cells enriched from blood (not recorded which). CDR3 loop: CASSDSSGGTDTQYF. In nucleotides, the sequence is TGTGCCAGCAGTGACTCTAGCGGGGGCACAGATACGCAGTATTTT.